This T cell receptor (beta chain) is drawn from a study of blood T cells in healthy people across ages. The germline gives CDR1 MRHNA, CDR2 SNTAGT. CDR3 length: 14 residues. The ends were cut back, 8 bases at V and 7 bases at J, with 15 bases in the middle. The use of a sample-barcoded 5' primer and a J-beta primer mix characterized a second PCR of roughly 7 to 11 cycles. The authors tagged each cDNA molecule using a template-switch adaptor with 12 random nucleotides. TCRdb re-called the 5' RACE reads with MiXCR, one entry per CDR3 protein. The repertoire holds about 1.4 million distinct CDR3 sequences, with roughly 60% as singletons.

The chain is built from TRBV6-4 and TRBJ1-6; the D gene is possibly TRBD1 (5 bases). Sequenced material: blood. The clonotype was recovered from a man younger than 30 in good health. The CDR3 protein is CASPLTEGNSPLHF. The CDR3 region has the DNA TGTGCCAGCCCGCTGACAGAGGGGAATTCACCCCTCCACTTT.